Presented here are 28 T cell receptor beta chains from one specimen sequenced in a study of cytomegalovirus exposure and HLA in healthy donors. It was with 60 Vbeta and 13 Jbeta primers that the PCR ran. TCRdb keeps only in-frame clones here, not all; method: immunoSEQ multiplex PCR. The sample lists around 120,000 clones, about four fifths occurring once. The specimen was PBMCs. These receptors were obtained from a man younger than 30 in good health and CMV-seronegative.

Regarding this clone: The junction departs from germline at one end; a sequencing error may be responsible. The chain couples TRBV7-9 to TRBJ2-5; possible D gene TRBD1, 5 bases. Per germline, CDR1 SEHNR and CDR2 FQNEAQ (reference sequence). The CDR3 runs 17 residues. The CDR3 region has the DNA TGTTCCAGCAGCCTTAGGCAAGGGCAGGGTTGGGGAGAGACCCAGTACTTC. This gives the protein CSSSLRQGQGWGETQYF.

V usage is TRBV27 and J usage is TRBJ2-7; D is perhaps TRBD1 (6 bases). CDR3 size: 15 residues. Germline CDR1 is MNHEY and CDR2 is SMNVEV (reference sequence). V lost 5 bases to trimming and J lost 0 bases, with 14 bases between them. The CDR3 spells CASSLRGGFSYEQYF. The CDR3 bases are TGTGCCAGCAGTCTCAGGGGCGGCTTCTCCTACGAGCAGTACTTC.

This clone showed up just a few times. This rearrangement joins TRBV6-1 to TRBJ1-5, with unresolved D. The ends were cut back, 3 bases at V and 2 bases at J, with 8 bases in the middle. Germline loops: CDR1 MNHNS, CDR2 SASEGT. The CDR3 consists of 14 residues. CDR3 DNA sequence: TGTGCCAGCAGTGAGGAGGATGGCAATCAGCCCCAGCATTTT. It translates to CASSEEDGNQPQHF.

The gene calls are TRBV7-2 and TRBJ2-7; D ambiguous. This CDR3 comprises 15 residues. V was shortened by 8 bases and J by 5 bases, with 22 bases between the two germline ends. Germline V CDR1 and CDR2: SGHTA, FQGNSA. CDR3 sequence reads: CASRNALGLPHEQYF. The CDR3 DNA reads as TGTGCCAGCCGAAACGCCCTAGGCCTCCCCCACGAGCAGTACTTC. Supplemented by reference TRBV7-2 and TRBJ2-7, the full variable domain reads GAGVSQSPSNKVTEKGKDVELRCDPISGHTALYWYRQSLGQGLEFLIYFQGNSAPDKSGLPSDRFSAERTGGSVSTLTIQRTQQEDSAVYLCASRNALGLPHEQYFGPGTRLTVT.

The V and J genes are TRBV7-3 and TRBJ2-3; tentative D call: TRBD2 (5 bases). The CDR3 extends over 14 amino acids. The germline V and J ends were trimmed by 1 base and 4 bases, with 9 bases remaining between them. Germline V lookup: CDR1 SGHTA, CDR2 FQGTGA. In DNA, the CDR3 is TGTGCCAGCAGCTTAAACGGGCGGGCAGATACGCAGTATTTT. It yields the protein CASSLNGRADTQYF.

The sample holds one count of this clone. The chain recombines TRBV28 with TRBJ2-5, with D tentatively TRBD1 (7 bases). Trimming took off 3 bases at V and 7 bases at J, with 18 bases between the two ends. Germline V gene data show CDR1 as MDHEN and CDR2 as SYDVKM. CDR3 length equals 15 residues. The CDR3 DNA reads TGTGCCAGCAGTTTTTTTGCGCAGGGGGGACGGACCCAGTACTTC. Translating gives CASSFFAQGGRTQYF.

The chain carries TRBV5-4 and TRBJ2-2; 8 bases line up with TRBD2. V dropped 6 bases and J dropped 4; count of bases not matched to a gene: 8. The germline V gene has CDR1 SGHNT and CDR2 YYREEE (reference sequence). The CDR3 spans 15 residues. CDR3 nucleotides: TGTGCCAGCACCCGGAGCGGGAGAGGCACCGGGGAGCTGTTTTTT. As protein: CASTRSGRGTGELFF.

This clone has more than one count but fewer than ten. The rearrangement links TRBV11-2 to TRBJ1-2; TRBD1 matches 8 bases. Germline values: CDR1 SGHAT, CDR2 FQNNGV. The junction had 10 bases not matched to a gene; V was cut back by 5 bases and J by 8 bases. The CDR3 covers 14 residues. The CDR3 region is CASSLGTGSAGYTF. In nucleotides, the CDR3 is TGTGCCAGCAGCCTGGGGACAGGATCGGCCGGCTACACCTTC.

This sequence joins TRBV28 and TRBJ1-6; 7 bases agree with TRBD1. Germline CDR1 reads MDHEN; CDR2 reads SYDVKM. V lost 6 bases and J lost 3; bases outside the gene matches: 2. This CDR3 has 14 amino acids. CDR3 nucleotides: TGTGCCAGCAGCCAGGGGGACTATAATTCACCCCTCCACTTT. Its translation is CASSQGDYNSPLHF.

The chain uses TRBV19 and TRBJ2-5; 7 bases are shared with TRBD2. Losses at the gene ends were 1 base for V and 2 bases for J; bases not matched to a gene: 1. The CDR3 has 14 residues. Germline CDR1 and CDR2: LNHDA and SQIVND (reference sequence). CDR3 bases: TGTGCCAGTAGTATAGTGGGAGGGCAAGAGACCCAGTACTTC. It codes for CASSIVGGQETQYF.

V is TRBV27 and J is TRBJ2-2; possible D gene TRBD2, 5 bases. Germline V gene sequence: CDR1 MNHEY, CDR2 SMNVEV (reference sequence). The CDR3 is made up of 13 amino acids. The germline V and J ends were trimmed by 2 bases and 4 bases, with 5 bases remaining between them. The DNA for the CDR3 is TGTGCCAGCAGTTTAGAGGGCACCGGGGAGCTGTTTTTT. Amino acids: CASSLEGTGELFF.

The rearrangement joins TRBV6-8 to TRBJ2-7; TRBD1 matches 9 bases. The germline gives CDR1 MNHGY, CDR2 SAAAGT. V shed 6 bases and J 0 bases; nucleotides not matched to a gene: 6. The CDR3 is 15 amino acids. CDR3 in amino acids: CASSTTGGRSYEQYV. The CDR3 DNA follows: TGTGCCAGCAGCACAACAGGGGGCCGCTCCTACGAGCAGTACGTC.

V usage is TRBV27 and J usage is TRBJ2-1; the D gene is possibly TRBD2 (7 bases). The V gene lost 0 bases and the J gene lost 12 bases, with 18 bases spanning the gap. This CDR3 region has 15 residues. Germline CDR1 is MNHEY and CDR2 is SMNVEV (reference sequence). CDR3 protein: CASSLSARGGIVQFF. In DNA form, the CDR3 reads TGTGCCAGCAGTTTATCAGCTAGGGGGGGTATTGTGCAGTTCTTC.

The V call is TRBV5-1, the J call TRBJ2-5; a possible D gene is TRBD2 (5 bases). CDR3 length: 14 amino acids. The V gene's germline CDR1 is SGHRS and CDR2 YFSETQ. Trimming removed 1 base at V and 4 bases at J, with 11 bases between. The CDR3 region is CASSLLLAGETQYF. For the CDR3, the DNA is TGCGCCAGCAGCTTGCTTTTGGCGGGAGAGACCCAGTACTTC.

CDR3 bases: TGCGCCAGCAGTTTCGGGACTAGCGGGAGTTCGTCCTACAATGAGCAGTTCTTC. Amino acid sequence: CASSFGTSGSSSYNEQFF. V gene TRBV4-1 combines with J gene TRBJ2-1; 14 bases align to TRBD2. V shed 6 bases, J shed 1 base, and the junction held 8 bases outside the gene matches. This CDR3 comprises 18 residues. Germline V gene sequence: CDR1 MGHRA, CDR2 YSYEKL.

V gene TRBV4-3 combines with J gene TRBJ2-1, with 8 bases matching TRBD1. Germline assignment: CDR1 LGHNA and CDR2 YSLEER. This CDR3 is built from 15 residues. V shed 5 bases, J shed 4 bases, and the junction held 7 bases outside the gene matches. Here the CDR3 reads CASSYSDRGYNEQFF. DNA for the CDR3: TGCGCCAGCAGCTACTCAGACAGGGGTTACAATGAGCAGTTCTTC.

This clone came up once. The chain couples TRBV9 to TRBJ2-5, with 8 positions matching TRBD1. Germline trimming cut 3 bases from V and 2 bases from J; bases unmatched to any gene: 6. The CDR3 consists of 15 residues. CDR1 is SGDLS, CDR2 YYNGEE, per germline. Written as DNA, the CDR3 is TGTGCCAGCAGCGCAGAGACAGGGGAACAAGAGACCCAGTACTTC. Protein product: CASSAETGEQETQYF.

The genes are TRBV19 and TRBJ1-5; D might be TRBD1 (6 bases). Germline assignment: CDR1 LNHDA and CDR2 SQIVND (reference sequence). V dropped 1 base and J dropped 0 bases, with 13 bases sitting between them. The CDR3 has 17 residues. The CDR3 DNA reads TGTGCCAGTAGTATAGGACAGGTAGTGAATAGCAATCAGCCCCAGCATTTT. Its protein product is CASSIGQVVNSNQPQHF.

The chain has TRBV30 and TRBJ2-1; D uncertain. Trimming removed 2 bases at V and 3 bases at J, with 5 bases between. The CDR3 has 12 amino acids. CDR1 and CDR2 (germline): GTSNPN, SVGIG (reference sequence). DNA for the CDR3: TGTGCCTGGAGTAGTAGCTACAATGAGCAGTTCTTC. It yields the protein CAWSSSYNEQFF.

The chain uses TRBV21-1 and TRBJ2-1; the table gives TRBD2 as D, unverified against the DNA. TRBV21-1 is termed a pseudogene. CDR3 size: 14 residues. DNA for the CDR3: TGTGCCAGCAGCAGAAGGACTAGCGGGATTGAGCAGTTCTTC. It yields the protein CASSRRTSGIEQFF.

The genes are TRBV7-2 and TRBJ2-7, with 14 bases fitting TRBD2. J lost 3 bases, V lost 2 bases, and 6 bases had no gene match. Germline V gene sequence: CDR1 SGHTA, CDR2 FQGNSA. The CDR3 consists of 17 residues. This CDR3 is CASSLRTGTSGSYEQYF. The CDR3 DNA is TGTGCCAGCAGCTTACGGACCGGGACTAGCGGGAGCTACGAGCAGTACTTC.

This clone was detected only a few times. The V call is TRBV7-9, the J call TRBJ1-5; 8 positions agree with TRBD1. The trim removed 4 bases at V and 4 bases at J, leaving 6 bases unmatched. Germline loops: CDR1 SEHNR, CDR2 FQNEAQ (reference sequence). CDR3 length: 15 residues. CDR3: CASSSTGQGNQPQHF. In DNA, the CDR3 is TGTGCCAGCAGCTCCACCGGACAGGGAAATCAGCCCCAGCATTTT.

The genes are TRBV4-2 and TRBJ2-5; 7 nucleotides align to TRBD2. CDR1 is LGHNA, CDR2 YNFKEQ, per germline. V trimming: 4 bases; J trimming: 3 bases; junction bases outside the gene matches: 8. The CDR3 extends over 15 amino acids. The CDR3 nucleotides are TGTGCCAGCAGCCGCCAGCCGGGAGGTGAAGAGACCCAGTACTTC. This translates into CASSRQPGGEETQYF.

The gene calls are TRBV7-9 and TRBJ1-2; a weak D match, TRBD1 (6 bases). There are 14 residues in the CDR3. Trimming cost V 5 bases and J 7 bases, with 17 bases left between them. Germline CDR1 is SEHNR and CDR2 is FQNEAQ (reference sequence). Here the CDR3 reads CASSPLPGGAGYTF. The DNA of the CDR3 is TGTGCCAGCAGCCCCCTTCCTGGGGGGGCTGGCTACACCTTC.

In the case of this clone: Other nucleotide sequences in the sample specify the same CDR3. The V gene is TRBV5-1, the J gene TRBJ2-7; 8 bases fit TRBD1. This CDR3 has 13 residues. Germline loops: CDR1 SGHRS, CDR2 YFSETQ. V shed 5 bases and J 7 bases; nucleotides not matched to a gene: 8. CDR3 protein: CASRIDRGGEQYF. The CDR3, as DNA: TGCGCCAGCAGGATTGACAGGGGTGGTGAGCAGTACTTC.

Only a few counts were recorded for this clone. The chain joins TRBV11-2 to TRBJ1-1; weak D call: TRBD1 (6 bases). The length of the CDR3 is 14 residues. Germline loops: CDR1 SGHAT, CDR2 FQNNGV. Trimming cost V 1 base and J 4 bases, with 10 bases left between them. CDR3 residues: CASSLGVGGTEAFF. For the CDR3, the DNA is TGTGCCAGCAGCTTAGGGGTAGGGGGCACTGAAGCTTTCTTT.

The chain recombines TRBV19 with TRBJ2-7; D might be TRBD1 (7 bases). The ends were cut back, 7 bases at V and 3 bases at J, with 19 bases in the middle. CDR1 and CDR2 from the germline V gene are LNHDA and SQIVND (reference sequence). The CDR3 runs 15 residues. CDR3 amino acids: CASTEGARGLYEQYF. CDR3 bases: TGTGCCAGTACCGAGGGGGCCAGGGGACTCTACGAGCAGTACTTC.

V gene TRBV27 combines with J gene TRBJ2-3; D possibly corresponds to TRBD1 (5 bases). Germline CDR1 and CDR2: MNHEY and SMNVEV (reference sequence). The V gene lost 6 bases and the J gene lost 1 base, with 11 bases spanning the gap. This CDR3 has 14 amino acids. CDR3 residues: CASSGEGGTDTQYF. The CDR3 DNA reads TGTGCCAGCAGCGGAGAAGGGGGCACAGATACGCAGTATTTT.